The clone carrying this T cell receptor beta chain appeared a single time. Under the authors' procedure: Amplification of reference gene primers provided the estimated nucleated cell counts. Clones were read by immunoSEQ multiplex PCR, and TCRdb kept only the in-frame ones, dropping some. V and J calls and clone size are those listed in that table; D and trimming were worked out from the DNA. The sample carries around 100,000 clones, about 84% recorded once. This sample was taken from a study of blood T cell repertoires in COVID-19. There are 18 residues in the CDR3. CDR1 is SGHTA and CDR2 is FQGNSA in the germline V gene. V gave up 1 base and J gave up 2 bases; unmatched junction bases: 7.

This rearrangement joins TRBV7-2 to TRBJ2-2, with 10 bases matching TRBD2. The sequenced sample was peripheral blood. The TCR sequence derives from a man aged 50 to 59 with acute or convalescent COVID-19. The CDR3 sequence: CASSLVSGLAANTGELFF. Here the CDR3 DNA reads TGTGCCAGCAGCTTAGTGAGCGGACTAGCGGCTAACACCGGGGAGCTGTTTTTT.